A single sample gave rise to the 30 T cell receptor beta chains below, sequenced in a study of blood T cell repertoires in COVID-19. The assay was immunoSEQ multiplex PCR, and TCRdb's table has in-frame clones only and misses some. Of about 250,000 clones in the sample, almost 85% were seen once. Sequencing was performed on PBMCs or T cells enriched from blood (not recorded which). The receptors stem from a woman aged 45-60 years with acute COVID-19.

This chain links TRBV6-6 with TRBJ2-5, with 8 bases fitting TRBD1. Per germline, CDR1 MNHNY and CDR2 SVGAGI (reference sequence). V trimming: 2 bases; J trimming: 5 bases; junction bases outside the gene matches: 10. This CDR3 comprises 16 residues. The CDR3 nucleotides read TGTGCCAGCAGTTACGCAGGACAGGGTTTCGGGGAGACCCAGTACTTC. Translation gives CASSYAGQGFGETQYF.

V and J are TRBV7-9 and TRBJ1-2; 12 bases fit TRBD1. J gave up 8 bases and V 3 bases, and 4 bases lay outside the gene matches. This CDR3 is 14 amino acids long. Germline values: CDR1 SEHNR, CDR2 FQNEAQ (reference sequence). The CDR3 region has the DNA TGTGCCAGCAGCTTGGGACAGGGGGCGCGAGGCTACACCTTC. Amino acid sequence: CASSLGQGARGYTF.

This clone was observed many times. The rearrangement uses TRBV5-4 and TRBJ1-2; D perhaps matches TRBD1 (5 bases). Trimming took off 3 bases at V and 6 bases at J, with 21 bases between the two ends. Germline V gene data show CDR1 as SGHNT and CDR2 as YYREEE (reference sequence). The CDR3 is 16 residues long. This CDR3 reads CASSSGGWGKKDGYTF. The CDR3 DNA sequence: TGTGCCAGCAGCTCGGGGGGTTGGGGGAAGAAGGATGGCTACACCTTC.

This sequence joins TRBV2 and TRBJ2-7; 7 positions match TRBD1. The CDR3 consists of 16 residues. Germline CDR1 and CDR2: SNHLY and FYNNEI. Unmatched junction bases numbered 12, after V lost 7 bases and J lost 0 bases. The DNA of the CDR3 is TGTGCCAGCACCAGTCGATCCGGGACAGACTCCTACGAGCAGTACTTC. Amino acids: CASTSRSGTDSYEQYF. Using reference TRBV2 and TRBJ2-7 for the parts outside the CDR3, the full variable domain is EPEVTQTPSHQVTQMGQEVILRCVPISNHLYFYWYRQILGQKVEFLVSFYNNEISEKSEIFDDQFSVERPDGSNFTLKIRSTKLEDSAMYFCASTSRSGTDSYEQYFGPGTRLTVT.

There are a few counts of this clone. The V and J genes are TRBV9 and TRBJ2-7, with TRBD1 matching 7 bases. The junction had 7 bases not matched to a gene; V was cut back by 4 bases and J by 0 bases. The CDR3 is made up of 15 amino acids. CDR1 SGDLS and CDR2 YYNGEE come from the germline V gene. CDR3 loop: CASSLQGLSSYEQYF. The DNA of the CDR3 is TGTGCCAGCAGCCTACAGGGGTTGAGCTCCTACGAGCAGTACTTC. Full variable domain (rest looked up from reference TRBV9 and TRBJ2-7): DSGVTQTPKHLITATGQRVTLRCSPRSGDLSVYWYQQSLDQGLQFLIQYYNGEERAKGNILERFSAQQFPDLHSELNLSSLELGDSALYFCASSLQGLSSYEQYFGPGTRLTVT.

The chain couples TRBV5-1 to TRBJ1-1; tentatively, D is TRBD1 (6 bases). The CDR3 contains 17 residues. The V gene's germline CDR1 is SGHRS and CDR2 YFSETQ. V lost 0 bases to trimming and J lost 4 bases, with 19 bases between them. CDR3 sequence (DNA): TGCGCCAGCAGCTTGGAAAGGGACACAAAAGGGGGCACTGAAGCTTTCTTT. As protein: CASSLERDTKGGTEAFF.

V is TRBV19 and J is TRBJ1-1, with no clear D. The CDR3 spans 15 residues. The V and J ends lost 1 base and 0 bases respectively, with 9 bases between them. The germline V gene has CDR1 LNHDA and CDR2 SQIVND (reference sequence). The CDR3 protein is CASSIARVMNTEAFF. The CDR3 nucleotides read TGTGCCAGTAGTATAGCGCGGGTCATGAACACTGAAGCTTTCTTT.

Written as DNA, the CDR3 is TGTGCCAGCAGTACGGGACAAGGTACAAAGACCCAGTACTTC. Protein sequence: CASSTGQGTKTQYF. The chain employs TRBV6-5 and TRBJ2-5, with TRBD1 as a possible D gene (6 bases). V was pared by 5 bases and J by 6 bases, with 16 bases between. CDR3 length: 14 residues. CDR1 is MNHEY, CDR2 SVGAGI, per germline.

The chain carries TRBV5-1 and TRBJ2-5, with a weak D call TRBD2 (6 bases). V was cut by 0 bases and J by 1 base, with 7 bases left in between. The germline V gene encodes CDR1 SGHRS and CDR2 YFSETQ. The CDR3 is 14 amino acids. In DNA, the CDR3 is TGCGCCAGCAGCTTGGGCGGGATCCAAGAGACCCAGTACTTC. Amino acids: CASSLGGIQETQYF.

The chain links TRBV6-5 to TRBJ1-2; TRBD1 matches 8 bases. V gave up 4 bases and J gave up 2 bases; unmatched junction bases: 6. CDR3 length: 15 residues. Germline-derived CDR1 and CDR2 are MNHEY and SVGAGI. CDR3 bases: TGTGCCAGCAGTTGGGACCGGACAGGGAACTATGGCTACACCTTC. Its translation: CASSWDRTGNYGYTF.

This clone was counted between two and nine times. This rearrangement joins TRBV7-2 to TRBJ1-3; the D gene is possibly TRBD1 (6 bases). CDR3 length: 15 residues. The germline V and J ends were trimmed by 3 bases and 7 bases, with 16 bases remaining between them. The germline V gene has CDR1 SGHTA and CDR2 FQGNSA. This CDR3 reads CASSLSLQGANTIYF. As DNA, the CDR3 is TGTGCCAGCAGCTTGTCTTTACAGGGTGCGAACACCATATATTTT.

This clone was observed once. The chain joins TRBV27 to TRBJ1-2; 8 bases fit TRBD1. Germline CDR1 reads MNHEY; CDR2 reads SMNVEV (reference sequence). J was trimmed by 6 bases and V by 6 bases; bases with no gene match: 3. This CDR3 contains 12 residues. CDR3 bases: TGTGCCAGCAGGCAGGGGGCAAATGGCTACACCTTC. Translated, it gives CASRQGANGYTF.

This chain connects TRBV5-1 to TRBJ2-1; the D is unclear. The CDR3 runs to 15 residues. V lost 4 bases and J lost 0, with 11 bases in between. Germline CDR1 reads SGHRS; CDR2 reads YFSETQ. The CDR3 is CASSRERSSYNEQFF. The CDR3 bases are TGCGCCAGCAGCAGAGAGAGGAGCTCCTACAATGAGCAGTTCTTC.

The CDR3 sequence: CASSRQGSYGYTF. In nucleotides, the CDR3 is TGTGCCAGCAGCCGACAGGGCTCCTATGGCTACACCTTC. The chain recombines TRBV12-3 or TRBV12-4 with TRBJ1-2; 7 bases agree with TRBD1. With V trimmed by 6 bases and J by 4 bases, 5 bases remained unmatched. CDR3 length: 13 amino acids.

The J gene is TRBJ2-1, the V gene TRBV6-5; D is uncertain. Looked up from germline, CDR1 is MNHEY and CDR2 is SVGAGI. Deletions cut 6 bases from V and 8 bases from J, with 11 bases between. There are 12 residues in the CDR3. The CDR3: CASRATRHEQFF. CDR3 nucleotide sequence: TGTGCCAGCAGGGCGACAAGGCATGAGCAGTTCTTC.

CDR3 protein: CACLRGTGYGYTF. The CDR3 DNA is TGTGCCTGCCTTAGGGGGACCGGCTATGGCTACACCTTC. The rearrangement uses TRBV19 and TRBJ1-2; weak D call: TRBD1 (6 bases). V was cut by 11 bases and J by 4 bases, with 17 bases left in between. There are 13 residues in the CDR3. CDR1 and CDR2 from the germline V gene are LNHDA and SQIVND (reference sequence).

The J gene is TRBJ1-1, the V gene TRBV29-1; D might be TRBD1 (6 bases). This CDR3 is 13 amino acids long. V was cut by 6 bases and J by 0 bases, with 11 bases left in between. Germline V CDR1 and CDR2: SQVTM, ANQGSEA. This CDR3 is CSVRQVLNTEAFF. The DNA of the CDR3 is TGCAGCGTCCGACAGGTCCTGAACACTGAAGCTTTCTTT.

A single count supports this clone. V and J are TRBV3-1 (or the pseudogene TRBV3-2) and TRBJ1-2; D uncertain. The germline V gene encodes CDR1 LGHDT and CDR2 YNNKEL (reference sequence). V was shortened by 3 bases and J by 8 bases, with 22 bases between the two germline ends. CDR3 length: 16 amino acids. The CDR3 DNA reads as TGTGCCAGCAGCCAGAACCCAGCGGCCGAGGCTGGAGGCTACACCTTC. Translation gives CASSQNPAAEAGGYTF.

J is TRBJ2-7 and V is TRBV29-1; 13 positions agree with TRBD2. Germline CDR1 and CDR2: SQVTM and ANQGSEA. This CDR3 comprises 13 residues. The J segment lost 6 bases and the V segment lost 6 bases, leaving 5 bases of the junction unmatched. The CDR3 bases are TGCAGCGTCGGGACTAGCGGGGTCGGCGAGCAGTACTTC. Protein: CSVGTSGVGEQYF.

The chain has TRBV3-1 (or the pseudogene TRBV3-2) and TRBJ1-5, with D possibly being TRBD1 (5 bases). The CDR3 sequence is 15 residues long. The germline V and J ends were trimmed by 1 base and 2 bases, with 9 bases remaining between them. Germline V gene data show CDR1 as LGHDT and CDR2 as YNNKEL (reference sequence). The CDR3 DNA sequence: TGTGCCAGCAGCCAAGGGGGCATTGGCAATCAGCCCCAGCATTTT. Amino acid sequence: CASSQGGIGNQPQHF.

This chain connects TRBV5-1 to TRBJ2-7; 10 nucleotides match TRBD2. This CDR3 is 16 amino acids long. V gave up 0 bases and J gave up 2 bases; unmatched junction bases: 5. CDR1 and CDR2 from the germline V gene are SGHRS and YFSETQ. DNA of the CDR3: TGCGCCAGCAGCTTGGATCTAGCGGGGGTGGCCTACGAGCAGTACTTC. This codes for CASSLDLAGVAYEQYF. Drawing the rest from reference TRBV5-1 and TRBJ2-7, the complete variable domain is KAGVTQTPRYLIKTRGQQVTLSCSPISGHRSVSWYQQTPGQGLQFLFEYFSETQRNKGNFPGRFSGRQFSNSRSEMNVSTLELGDSALYLCASSLDLAGVAYEQYFGPGTRLTVT.

J is TRBJ2-7 and V is TRBV30, with 7 bases aligning to TRBD1. Germline V lookup: CDR1 GTSNPN, CDR2 SVGIG (reference sequence). J lost 5 bases, V lost 1 base, and 5 bases had no gene match. There are 13 residues in the CDR3. CDR3 sequence reads: CAWSAGQWNEQYF. In nucleotides, the CDR3 is TGTGCCTGGAGTGCGGGACAGTGGAACGAGCAGTACTTC.

This clone was found a few times. This chain joins TRBV11-3 and TRBJ1-1; no clear D gene. CDR3 length: 13 amino acids. CDR1 is SGHNT and CDR2 is YENEEA in the germline V gene. V lost 3 bases and J lost 0, with 5 bases in between. Written as DNA, the CDR3 is TGTGCCAGCAGCTTTAATATGAACACTGAAGCTTTCTTT. Translated, it gives CASSFNMNTEAFF. The full variable domain, its missing parts supplied by reference TRBV11-3 and TRBJ1-1, is EAGVVQSPRYKIIEKKQPVAFWCNPISGHNTLYWYLQNLGQGPELLIRYENEEAVDDSQLPKDRFSAERLKGVDSTLKIQPAELGDSAVYLCASSFNMNTEAFFGQGTRLTVV.

The rearrangement links TRBV30 to TRBJ2-6, with TRBD1 as a possible D gene (6 bases). CDR1 GTSNPN and CDR2 SVGIG come from the germline V gene (reference sequence). The CDR3 runs 16 residues. V shed 2 bases and J shed 2 bases, with 13 bases lying between them. The CDR3 region has the DNA TGTGCCTGGAGTTATGACAGGATACCTGGGGCCAACGTCCTGACTTTC. It codes for CAWSYDRIPGANVLTF.

This chain links TRBV2 with TRBJ1-1; the D is unclear. CDR3 length: 12 residues. Germline values: CDR1 SNHLY, CDR2 FYNNEI. V was trimmed by 4 bases and J by 6 bases, leaving 9 bases between them. CDR3 region: CASSVVAAEAFF. In nucleotides, the CDR3 is TGTGCCAGCAGTGTTGTTGCAGCTGAAGCTTTCTTT. Full variable domain (rest looked up from reference TRBV2 and TRBJ1-1): EPEVTQTPSHQVTQMGQEVILRCVPISNHLYFYWYRQILGQKVEFLVSFYNNEISEKSEIFDDQFSVERPDGSNFTLKIRSTKLEDSAMYFCASSVVAAEAFFGQGTRLTVV.

The chain employs TRBV3-1 (or the pseudogene TRBV3-2) and TRBJ1-3, with a tentative D call TRBD1 (5 bases). Germline CDR1 and CDR2: LGHDT and YNNKEL (reference sequence). There are 18 residues in the CDR3. V dropped 1 base and J dropped 4 bases, with 20 bases sitting between them. CDR3 loop: CASSQGSLGEVGGNTIYF. CDR3 bases: TGTGCCAGCAGCCAAGGAAGCCTAGGGGAGGTCGGCGGAAACACCATATATTTT.

This chain joins TRBV6-4 and TRBJ1-2; the match to TRBD1 covers 8 bases. The V segment lost 6 bases and the J segment 4 bases; nucleotides outside the gene matches: 10. This CDR3 is built from 15 residues. Germline values: CDR1 MRHNA, CDR2 SNTAGT. Here the CDR3 reads CASSGDGQGPYGYTF. CDR3 coding DNA: TGTGCCAGCAGCGGGGACGGACAGGGCCCCTATGGCTACACCTTC.

V usage is TRBV7-9 and J usage is TRBJ1-1; no reliable D call. The V end was cut by 5 bases, the J end by 0 bases, with 7 bases between. The CDR3 runs 13 residues. The germline CDR1 and CDR2 sequences are SEHNR and FQNEAQ (reference sequence). The CDR3 DNA reads TGTGCCAGCAGCCCGAACATGAACACTGAAGCTTTCTTT. Its protein product is CASSPNMNTEAFF.

V usage is TRBV6-5 and J usage is TRBJ2-7; a possible D gene is TRBD2 (5 bases). Trimming took off 10 bases at V and 5 bases at J, with 18 bases between the two ends. The germline CDR1 and CDR2 sequences are MNHEY and SVGAGI. The CDR3 totals 13 residues. In DNA, the CDR3 is TGTGCCAACGGGAAGACCGGTAGAGACGAGCAGTACTTC. Protein: CANGKTGRDEQYF.

The CDR3 nucleotides read TGTGCCAGCACCCTCGGGGGGGGTATGGGCCAATATGAGCAGTTCTTC. Protein: CASTLGGGMGQYEQFF. The chain carries TRBV27 and TRBJ2-1; 8 nucleotides agree with TRBD2. V shed 7 bases and J 8 bases; nucleotides not matched to a gene: 16. The germline V gene encodes CDR1 MNHEY and CDR2 SMNVEV (reference sequence). CDR3 size: 16 residues.